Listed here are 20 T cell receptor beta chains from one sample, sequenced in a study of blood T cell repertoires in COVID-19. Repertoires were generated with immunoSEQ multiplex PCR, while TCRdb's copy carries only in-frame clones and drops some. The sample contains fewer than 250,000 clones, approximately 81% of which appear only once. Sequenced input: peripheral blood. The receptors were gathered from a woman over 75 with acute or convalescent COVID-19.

The CDR3, as DNA: TGTGCCAGCAGCTTAAGGGCTAGCGGGAGGGCCAATGAGCAGTTCTTC. Translated: CASSLRASGRANEQFF. The rearrangement links TRBV7-3 to TRBJ2-1, with 12 bases matching TRBD2. This CDR3 contains 16 residues. J gave up 6 bases and V 1 base, and 4 bases lay outside the gene matches. The germline V gene has CDR1 SGHTA and CDR2 FQGTGA. The whole variable domain, remainder taken from reference TRBV7-3 and TRBJ2-1, is GAGVSQTPSNKVTEKGKYVELRCDPISGHTALYWYRQSLGQGPEFLIYFQGTGAADDSGLPNDRFFAVRPEGSVSTLKIQRTERGDSAVYLCASSLRASGRANEQFFGPGTRLTVL.

CDR3 amino acids: CASSYLPGNTIYF. The CDR3 nucleotides read TGTGCCAGCAGTTATCTCCCTGGAAACACCATATATTTT. This chain connects TRBV6-5 to TRBJ1-3; D is ambiguous. Germline CDR1 is MNHEY and CDR2 is SVGAGI. The CDR3 loop spans 13 amino acids. The V end lost 3 bases, the J end lost 2 bases, and 5 bases lay between the germline ends.

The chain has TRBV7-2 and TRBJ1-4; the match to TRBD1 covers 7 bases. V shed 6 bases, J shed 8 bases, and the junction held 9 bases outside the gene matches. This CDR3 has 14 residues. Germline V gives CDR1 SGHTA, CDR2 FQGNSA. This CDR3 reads CASSDTGVREKLFF. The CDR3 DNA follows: TGTGCCAGCAGTGATACAGGGGTCCGAGAAAAACTGTTTTTT.

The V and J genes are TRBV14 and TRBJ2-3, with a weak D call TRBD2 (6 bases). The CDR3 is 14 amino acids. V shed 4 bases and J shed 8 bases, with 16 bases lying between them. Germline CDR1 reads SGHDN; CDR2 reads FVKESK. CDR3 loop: CASSLGTLKGTQYF. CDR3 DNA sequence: TGTGCCAGCAGCCTCGGGACTCTCAAGGGTACGCAGTATTTT.

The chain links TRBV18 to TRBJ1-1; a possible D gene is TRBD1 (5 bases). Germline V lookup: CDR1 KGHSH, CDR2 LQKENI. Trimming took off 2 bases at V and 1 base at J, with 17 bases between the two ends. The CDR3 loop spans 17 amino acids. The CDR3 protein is CASSPNRQSHGNTEAFF. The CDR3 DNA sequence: TGTGCCAGCTCACCAAACCGACAGTCGCACGGGAACACTGAAGCTTTCTTT.

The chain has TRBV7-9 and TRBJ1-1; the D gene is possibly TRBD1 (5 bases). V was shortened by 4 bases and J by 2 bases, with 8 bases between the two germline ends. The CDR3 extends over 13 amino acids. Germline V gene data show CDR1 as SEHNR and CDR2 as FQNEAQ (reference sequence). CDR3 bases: TGTGCCAGCAGCTACACAGGAAACACTGAAGCTTTCTTT. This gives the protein CASSYTGNTEAFF.

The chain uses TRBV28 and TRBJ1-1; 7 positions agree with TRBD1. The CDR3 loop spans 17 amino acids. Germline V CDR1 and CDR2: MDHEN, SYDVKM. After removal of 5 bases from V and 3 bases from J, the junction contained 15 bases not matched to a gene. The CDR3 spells CASSPHTGAVGDTEAFF. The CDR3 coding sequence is TGTGCCAGCAGTCCCCACACAGGGGCGGTTGGGGACACTGAAGCTTTCTTT.

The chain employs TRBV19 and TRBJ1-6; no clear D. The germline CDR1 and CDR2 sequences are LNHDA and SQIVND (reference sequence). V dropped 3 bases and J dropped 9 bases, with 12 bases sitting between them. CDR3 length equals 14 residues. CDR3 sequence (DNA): TGTGCCAGTAGTATCAAAACCTCAGGTTCACCCCTCCACTTT. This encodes CASSIKTSGSPLHF. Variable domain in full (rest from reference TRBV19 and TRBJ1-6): DGGITQSPKYLFRKEGQNVTLSCEQNLNHDAMYWYRQDPGQGLRLIYYSQIVNDFQKGDIAEGYSVSREKKESFPLTVTSAQKNPTAFYLCASSIKTSGSPLHFGNGTRLTVT.

The CDR3 is CASSPTLAGPETQYF. Here the CDR3 DNA reads TGCGCCAGCAGCCCCACCCTAGCGGGGCCAGAGACCCAGTACTTC. V is TRBV5-1 and J is TRBJ2-5; 9 nucleotides match TRBD2. J gave up 4 bases and V 4 bases, and 8 bases lay outside the gene matches. CDR3 length: 15 residues. Looked up from germline, CDR1 is SGHRS and CDR2 is YFSETQ.

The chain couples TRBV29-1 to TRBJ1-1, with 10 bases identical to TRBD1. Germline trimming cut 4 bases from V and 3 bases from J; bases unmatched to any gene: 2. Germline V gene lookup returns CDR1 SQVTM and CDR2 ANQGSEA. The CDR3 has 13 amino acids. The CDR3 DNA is TGCAGCGTTGGGGGACAGGGGTACACTGAAGCTTTCTTT. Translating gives CSVGGQGYTEAFF.

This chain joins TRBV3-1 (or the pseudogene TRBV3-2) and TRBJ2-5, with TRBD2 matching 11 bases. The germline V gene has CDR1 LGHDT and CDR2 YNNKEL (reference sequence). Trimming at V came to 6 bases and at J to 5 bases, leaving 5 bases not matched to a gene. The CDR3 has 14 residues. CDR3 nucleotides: TGTGCCAGCAGTTCTAGGACTAGCGGGGAGACCCAGTACTTC. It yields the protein CASSSRTSGETQYF.

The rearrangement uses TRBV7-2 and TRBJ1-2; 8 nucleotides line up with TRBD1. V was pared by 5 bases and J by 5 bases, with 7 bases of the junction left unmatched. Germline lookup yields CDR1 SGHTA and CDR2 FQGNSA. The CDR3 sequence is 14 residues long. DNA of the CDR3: TGTGCCAGCAGCATCGGACAGGGTTTGTATGGCTACACCTTC. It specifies CASSIGQGLYGYTF.

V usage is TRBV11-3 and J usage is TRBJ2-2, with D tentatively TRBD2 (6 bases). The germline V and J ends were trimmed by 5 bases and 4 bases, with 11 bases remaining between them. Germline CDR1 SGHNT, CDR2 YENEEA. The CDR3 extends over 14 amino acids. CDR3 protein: CASSTGVITGELFF. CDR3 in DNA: TGTGCCAGCAGCACGGGAGTGATCACCGGGGAGCTGTTTTTT.

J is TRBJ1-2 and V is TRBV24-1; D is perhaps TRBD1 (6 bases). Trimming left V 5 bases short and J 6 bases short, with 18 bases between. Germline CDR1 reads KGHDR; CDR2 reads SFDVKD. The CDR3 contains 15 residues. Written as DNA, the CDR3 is TGTGCCACCAGTGCTACAGGGAATTTTTGGGATGGCTACACCTTC. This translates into CATSATGNFWDGYTF.

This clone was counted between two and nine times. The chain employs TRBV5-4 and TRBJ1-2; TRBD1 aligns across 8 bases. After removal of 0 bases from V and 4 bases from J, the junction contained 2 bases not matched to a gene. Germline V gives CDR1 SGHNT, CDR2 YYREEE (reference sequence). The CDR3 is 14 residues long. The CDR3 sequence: CASSLEQGGYGYTF. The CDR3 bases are TGTGCCAGCAGCTTGGAACAGGGGGGCTATGGCTACACCTTC.

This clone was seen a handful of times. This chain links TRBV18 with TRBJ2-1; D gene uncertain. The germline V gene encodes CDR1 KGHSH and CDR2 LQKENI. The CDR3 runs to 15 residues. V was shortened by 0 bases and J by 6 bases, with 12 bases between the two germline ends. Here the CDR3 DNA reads TGTGCCAGCTCACCACCCCTTAAGCCCCGCAATGAGCAGTTCTTC. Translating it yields CASSPPLKPRNEQFF. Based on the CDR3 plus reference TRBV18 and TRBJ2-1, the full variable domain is NAGVMQNPRHLVRRRGQEARLRCSPMKGHSHVYWYRQLPEEGLKFMVYLQKENIIDESGMPKERFSAEFPKEGPSILRIQQVVRGDSAAYFCASSPPLKPRNEQFFGPGTRLTVL.

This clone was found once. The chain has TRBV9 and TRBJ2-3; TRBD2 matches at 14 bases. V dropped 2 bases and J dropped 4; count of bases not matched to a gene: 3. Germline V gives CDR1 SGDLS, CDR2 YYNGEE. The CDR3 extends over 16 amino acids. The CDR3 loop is CASSVTSGGASDTQYF. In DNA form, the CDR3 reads TGTGCCAGCAGCGTGACTAGCGGGGGGGCATCAGATACGCAGTATTTT.

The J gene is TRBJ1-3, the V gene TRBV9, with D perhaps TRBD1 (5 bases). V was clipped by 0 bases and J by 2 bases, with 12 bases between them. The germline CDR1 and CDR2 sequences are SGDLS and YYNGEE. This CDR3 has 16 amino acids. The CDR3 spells CASSVVSGEAGNTIYF. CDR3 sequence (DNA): TGTGCCAGCAGCGTAGTTTCGGGGGAGGCTGGAAACACCATATATTTT. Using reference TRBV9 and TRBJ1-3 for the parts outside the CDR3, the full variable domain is DSGVTQTPKHLITATGQRVTLRCSPRSGDLSVYWYQQSLDQGLQFLIQYYNGEERAKGNILERFSAQQFPDLHSELNLSSLELGDSALYFCASSVVSGEAGNTIYFGEGSWLTVV.

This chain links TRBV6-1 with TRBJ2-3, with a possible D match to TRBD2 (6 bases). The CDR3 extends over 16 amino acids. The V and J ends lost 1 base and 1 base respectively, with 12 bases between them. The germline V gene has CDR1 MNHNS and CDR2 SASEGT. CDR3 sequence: CASSEGPSAGTDTQYF. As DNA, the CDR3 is TGTGCCAGCAGTGAAGGTCCTAGCGCGGGCACAGATACGCAGTATTTT.

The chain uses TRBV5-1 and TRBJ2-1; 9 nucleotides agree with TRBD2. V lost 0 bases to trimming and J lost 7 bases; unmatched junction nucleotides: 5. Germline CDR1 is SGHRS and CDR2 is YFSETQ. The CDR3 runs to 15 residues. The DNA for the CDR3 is TGCGCCAGCAGCTTGGAAGCGGGGGGTATAAATGAGCAGTTCTTC. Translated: CASSLEAGGINEQFF.